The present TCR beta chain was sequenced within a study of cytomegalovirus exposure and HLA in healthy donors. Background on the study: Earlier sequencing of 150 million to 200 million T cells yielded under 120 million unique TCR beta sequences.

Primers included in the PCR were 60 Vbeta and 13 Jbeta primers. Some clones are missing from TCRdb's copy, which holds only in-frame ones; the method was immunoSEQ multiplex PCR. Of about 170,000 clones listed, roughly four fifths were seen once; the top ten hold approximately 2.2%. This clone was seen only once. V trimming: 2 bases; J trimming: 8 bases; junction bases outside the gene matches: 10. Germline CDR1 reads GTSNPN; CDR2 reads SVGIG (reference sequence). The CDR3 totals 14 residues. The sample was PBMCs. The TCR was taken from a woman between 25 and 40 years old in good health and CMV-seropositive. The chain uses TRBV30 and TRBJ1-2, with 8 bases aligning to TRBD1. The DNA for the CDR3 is TGTGCCTGGAGTAGAGGGACAGGAGGTGAAGGCTACACCTTC. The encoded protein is CAWSRGTGGEGYTF. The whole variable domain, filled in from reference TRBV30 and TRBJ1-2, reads SQTIHQWPATLVQPVGSPLSLECTVEGTSNPNLYWYRQAAGRGLQLLFYSVGIGQISSEVPQNLSASRPQDRQFILSSKKLLLSDSGFYLCAWSRGTGGEGYTFGSGTRLTVV.